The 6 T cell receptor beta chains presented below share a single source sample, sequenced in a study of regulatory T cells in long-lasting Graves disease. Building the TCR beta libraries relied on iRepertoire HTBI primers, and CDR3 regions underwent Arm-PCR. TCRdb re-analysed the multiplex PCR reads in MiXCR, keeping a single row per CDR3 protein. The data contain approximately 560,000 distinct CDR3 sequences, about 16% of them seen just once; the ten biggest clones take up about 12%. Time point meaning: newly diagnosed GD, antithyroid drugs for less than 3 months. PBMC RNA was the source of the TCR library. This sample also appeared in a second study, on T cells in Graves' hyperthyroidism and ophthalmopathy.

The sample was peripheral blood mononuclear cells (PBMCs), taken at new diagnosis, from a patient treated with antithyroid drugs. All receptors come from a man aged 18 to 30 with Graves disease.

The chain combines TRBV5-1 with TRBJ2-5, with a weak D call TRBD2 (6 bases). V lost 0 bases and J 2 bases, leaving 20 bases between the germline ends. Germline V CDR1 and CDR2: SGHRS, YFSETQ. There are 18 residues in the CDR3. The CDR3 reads CASSLGRLERAAQETQYF. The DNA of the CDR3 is TGCGCCAGCAGCTTGGGACGGTTGGAGCGGGCCGCTCAAGAGACCCAGTACTTC.

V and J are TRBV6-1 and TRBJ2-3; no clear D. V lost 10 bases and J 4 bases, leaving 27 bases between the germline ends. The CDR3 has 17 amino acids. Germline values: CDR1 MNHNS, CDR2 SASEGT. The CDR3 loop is CAIRRVRSILTSDTQYF. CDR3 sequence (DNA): TGTGCCATCCGAAGGGTGCGCAGTATCCTCACCTCAGATACGCAGTATTTT.

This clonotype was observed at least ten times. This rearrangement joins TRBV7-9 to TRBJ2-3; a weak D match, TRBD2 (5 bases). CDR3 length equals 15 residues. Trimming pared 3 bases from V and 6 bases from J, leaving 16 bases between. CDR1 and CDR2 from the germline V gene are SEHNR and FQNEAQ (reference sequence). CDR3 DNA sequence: TGTGCCAGCAGCTTTTCGCGGGCGGAGCGGGATACGCAGTATTTT. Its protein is CASSFSRAERDTQYF.

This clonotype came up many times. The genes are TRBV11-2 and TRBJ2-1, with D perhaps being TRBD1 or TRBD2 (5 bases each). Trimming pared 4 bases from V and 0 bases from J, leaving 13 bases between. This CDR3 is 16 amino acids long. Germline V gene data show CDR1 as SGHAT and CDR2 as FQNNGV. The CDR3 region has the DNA TGTGCCAGCAGCTCCGGCAGGGACGGCTCCTACAATGAGCAGTTCTTC. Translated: CASSSGRDGSYNEQFF.

The CDR3 protein is CASSPGGQVDYGYTF. The CDR3 region has the DNA TGTGCCAGCAGCCCGGGGGGGCAGGTCGACTATGGCTACACCTTC. The chain recombines TRBV7-9 with TRBJ1-2; possibly TRBD1 for D (6 bases). Trimming took off 5 bases at V and 3 bases at J, with 16 bases between the two ends. Germline V gene lookup returns CDR1 SEHNR and CDR2 FQNEAQ (reference sequence). CDR3 length: 15 residues.

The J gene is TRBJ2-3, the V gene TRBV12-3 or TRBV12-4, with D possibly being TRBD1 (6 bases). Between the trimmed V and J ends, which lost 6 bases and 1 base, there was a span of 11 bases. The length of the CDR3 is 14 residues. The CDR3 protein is CASRKDSGTDTQYF. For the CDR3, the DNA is TGTGCCAGCAGGAAGGACAGCGGCACAGATACGCAGTATTTT.